Given below is one T cell receptor (beta chain) in context. What it binds is not known. Sorted subsets were amplified in replicate PCRs using 200 ng DNA, 30,000 to 35,000 T cell genomes. Profiling relied on immunoSEQ multiplex PCR, and the TCRdb table lists in-frame clones only, not all of them. The repertoire has 1.5 million to 2.5 million clones, about 94% of them found once; the top ten carry 1% to 1.5%. Naive CD8 cells, CD45RO-negative and positively selected for CCR7, excluded terminally differentiated effector memory CD45RA+ cells. The data were obtained in a study of shared clonotypes between healthy human individuals. Regarding the study as a whole: Naive subsets tended to show greater estimated richness than memory subsets. The low donor count limited represented genetic and exposure-history diversity.

The germline V and J ends were trimmed by 5 bases and 7 bases, with 15 bases remaining between them. The CDR3 loop spans 15 amino acids. Germline V gene lookup returns CDR1 SGHTA and CDR2 FQGTGA. The receptor was isolated from a man between 18 and 35 years old in good health. Sequenced: naive CD8+ T cells sorted from blood. V gene TRBV7-3 combines with J gene TRBJ1-6; the D gene is possibly TRBD1 (6 bases). The CDR3, as DNA: TGTGCCAGCAGCCCAGAGGGGGGTAAAAATTCACCCCTCCACTTT. It specifies CASSPEGGKNSPLHF.